The 4 T cell receptor beta chains below were found in one sample sequenced in a study of beta chain features in type 1 diabetes. cDNA synthesis used the whole RNA isolate, giving expressed TCRB sequences. This table comes from immunoSEQ multiplex PCR, and its TCRdb copy is limited to in-frame clones, with some not included. The table records about 140,000 clones, roughly 9.7% of them present only once. Sequenced material: central memory CD4+ T cells from blood. The receptors come from a woman between 35 and 50 years old in good health.

This clone was counted a few times. The V and J genes are TRBV4-3 and TRBJ2-1; TRBD2 aligns across 9 bases. The CDR3 sequence is 16 residues long. The trim removed 1 base at V and 0 bases at J, leaving 1 base unmatched. The germline V gene encodes CDR1 LGHNA and CDR2 YSLEER. The CDR3 protein is CASSQGGGVSYNEQFF. The CDR3, as DNA: TGCGCCAGCAGCCAAGGCGGGGGGGTCTCCTACAATGAGCAGTTCTTC.

In its sample, this clone was seen many times. The rearrangement uses TRBV4-3 and TRBJ2-7; 13 nucleotides match TRBD2. With 0 bases clipped from V and 6 bases from J, the junction kept 2 bases outside the gene matches. This CDR3 is built from 15 residues. The germline V gene encodes CDR1 LGHNA and CDR2 YSLEER. The CDR3 here is CASSQELAGGREQYF. The CDR3, as DNA: TGCGCCAGCAGCCAAGAACTAGCGGGGGGGCGCGAGCAGTACTTC.

This clone was seen only a few times. This rearrangement joins TRBV18 to TRBJ2-5, with TRBD1 matching over 9 bases. Germline trimming cut 6 bases from V and 3 bases from J; bases unmatched to any gene: 2. This CDR3 comprises 13 residues. Per germline, CDR1 KGHSH and CDR2 LQKENI. CDR3 bases: TGTGCCAGCTCGGGGACAGGGAAAGAGACCCAGTACTTC. Residues: CASSGTGKETQYF.

This clone was seen a few times. Here the CDR3 reads CASSSDRASTDTQYF. DNA for the CDR3: TGTGCCAGCAGCTCAGACAGAGCTAGCACAGATACGCAGTATTTT. V usage is TRBV7-6 and J usage is TRBJ2-3; the D gene is possibly TRBD1 (5 bases). V lost 4 bases and J 0 bases, leaving 11 bases between the germline ends. Germline CDR1 reads SGHVS; CDR2 reads FNYEAQ. The CDR3 totals 15 residues.